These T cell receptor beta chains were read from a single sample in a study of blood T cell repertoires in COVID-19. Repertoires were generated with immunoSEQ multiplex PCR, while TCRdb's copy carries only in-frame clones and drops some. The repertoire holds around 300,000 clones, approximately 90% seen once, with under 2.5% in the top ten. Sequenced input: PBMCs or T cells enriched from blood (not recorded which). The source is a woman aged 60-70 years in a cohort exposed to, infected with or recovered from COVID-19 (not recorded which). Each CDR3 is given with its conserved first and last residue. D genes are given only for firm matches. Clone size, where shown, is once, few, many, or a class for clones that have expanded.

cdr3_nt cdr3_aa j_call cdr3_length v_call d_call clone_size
TGTGCCAGTAGTGAGGGCTACGAGCAGTACTTC CASSEGYEQYF TRBJ2-7 11 TRBV19 - -
TGTGCCAGCAGCCGACTAGCGGCTAGCACAGATACGCAGTATTTT CASSRLAASTDTQYF TRBJ2-3 15 TRBV5-6 TRBD2 -
TGTGCCAGTAGTATCCTAGCGGGAGGGCGGCTTGAGCAGTACTTC CASSILAGGRLEQYF TRBJ2-7 15 TRBV19 TRBD2 -
TGTGCCAGCAGTTTCGACGGGAGACCAATCCAAGAGACCCAGTACTTC CASSFDGRPIQETQYF TRBJ2-5 16 TRBV28 - -
TGTGCCAGCAGCATCATAGCGGGAGGGGGCACCGGGGAGCTGTTTTTT CASSIIAGGGTGELFF TRBJ2-2 16 TRBV9 TRBD2 -
TGTGCCAGCACGGAACAGGTCTACAATGAGCAGTTCTTC CASTEQVYNEQFF TRBJ2-1 13 TRBV6-5 - -
TGTGCCAGCAGTGCAGGGGGAGTTCAGCCCCAGCATTTT CASSAGGVQPQHF TRBJ1-5 13 TRBV28 TRBD1 -
TGTGCCAGCACATCCGACAGGGGGCCACGAGATACGCAGTATTTT CASTSDRGPRDTQYF TRBJ2-3 15 TRBV5-6 TRBD1 few
TGTGCCAGCAGTGAAGGAGGACAGGACAGGGGGGTACGGGGCTACACCTTC CASSEGGQDRGVRGYTF TRBJ1-2 17 TRBV25-1 TRBD1 -
TGTGCCATCACCCGGACAGGGGACACTGAAGCTTTCTTT CAITRTGDTEAFF TRBJ1-1 13 TRBV10-3 TRBD1 -
TGTGCCAGCAGCCCCTCGGAGGGCCGGAACACTGAAGCTTTCTTT CASSPSEGRNTEAFF TRBJ1-1 15 TRBV7-9 - once
TGTGCCAGCAGCTTCAACAGGGGGTCTAATGAAAAACTGTTTTTT CASSFNRGSNEKLFF TRBJ1-4 15 TRBV11-2 TRBD1 -
TGTGCCAGTAGTATCCTATCGGCGGCTCCACGGAACTATGGCTACACCTTC CASSILSAAPRNYGYTF TRBJ1-2 17 TRBV19 - -
TGTGCCAGCAGCCAGCGGGCCAACAATGAGCAGTTCTTC CASSQRANNEQFF TRBJ2-1 13 TRBV2 - -
TGCAGCGGTTGGACAGGGGGTTCCTACGAGCAGTACTTC CSGWTGGSYEQYF TRBJ2-7 13 TRBV29-1 TRBD1 -
TGTGCCTGGAGAGAGGGCCGCGCGCAGCCCCAGCATTTT CAWREGRAQPQHF TRBJ1-5 13 TRBV30 - few
TGTGCCAGCAGTTTACTAGCTGCAGATACGCAGTATTTT CASSLLAADTQYF TRBJ2-3 13 TRBV27 - -
TGTGCCAGCAGCTTAAGCCCTGTTGCAGGGACTGAAGCTTTCTTT CASSLSPVAGTEAFF TRBJ1-1 15 TRBV11-2 - -